These 27 T cell receptor beta chains were all obtained from the same sample, sequenced in a study of blood T cell repertoires in COVID-19 (dated by TCRdb to 2019 to 2021). Library construction relied on the immunoSEQ multiplex PCR assay. As stored in TCRdb, this immuneACCESS dataset retains in-frame rearrangements with V and J assigned. A fraction of the clones does not appear; measured against another copy, unresolved V genes explain less than half of the discrepancy, and the remainder lacks a known reason. Recorded for this sample are just over 90,000 clones; approximately 86% of them occurred a single time. The ten largest make up roughly 20% of the sample. Sequenced input: peripheral blood. Receptors were obtained from a woman at least 80 years old with acute or convalescent COVID-19.

This chain uses TRBV4-2 with TRBJ2-2; D ambiguous. With 2 bases removed from V and 1 base from J, the gap between germline ends came to 5 bases. Germline values: CDR1 LGHNA, CDR2 YNFKEQ. CDR3 length: 14 amino acids. The CDR3 spells CASSQPQNTGELFF. In DNA form, the CDR3 reads TGTGCCAGCAGCCAACCACAGAACACCGGGGAGCTGTTTTTT.

Details on this clone: Germline and junction disagree at one end, which may indicate a read error. The chain links TRBV5-8 to TRBJ2-2, with D possibly matching TRBD2 (5 bases). The CDR3 loop spans 14 amino acids. Looked up from germline, CDR1 is SGHTS and CDR2 is YDEGEE. The CDR3 spells CASSLIAQHRGAVF. In nucleotides, the CDR3 is TGTGCCAGCAGCTTAATAGCCCAACACCGGGGAGCTGTTTTT.

The V gene is TRBV29-1, the J gene TRBJ2-3, with D possibly TRBD1 on 6 matching bases. The germline V and J ends were trimmed by 6 bases and 2 bases, with 12 bases remaining between them. This CDR3 is built from 13 residues. CDR1 is SQVTM and CDR2 is ANQGSEA in the germline V gene. The CDR3 sequence: CSVAQGSTDTQYF. The CDR3 nucleotides are TGCAGCGTCGCACAGGGATCCACAGATACGCAGTATTTT.

The V and J genes are TRBV30 and TRBJ1-6, with D maybe TRBD1 (5 bases). V lost 0 bases, J lost 8 bases, and 17 bases lay in between. The CDR3 loop spans 16 amino acids. Germline values: CDR1 GTSNPN, CDR2 SVGIG (reference sequence). CDR3 in amino acids: CAWSVGGSGIYSPLHF. Here the CDR3 DNA reads TGTGCCTGGAGTGTCGGGGGGTCAGGGATTTATTCACCCCTCCACTTT. Looking up the rest from reference TRBV30 and TRBJ1-6 gives the full variable domain: SQTIHQWPATLVQPVGSPLSLECTVEGTSNPNLYWYRQAAGRGLQLLFYSVGIGQISSEVPQNLSASRPQDRQFILSSKKLLLSDSGFYLCAWSVGGSGIYSPLHFGNGTRLTVT.

The chain uses TRBV5-5 and TRBJ1-1; the D is unclear. Germline values: CDR1 SGHKS, CDR2 YYEKEE (reference sequence). The CDR3 has 14 amino acids. The germline V and J ends were trimmed by 5 bases and 4 bases, with 15 bases remaining between them. The CDR3 spells CASSTRSRGTEAFF. The CDR3 DNA is TGTGCCAGCAGTACTAGGAGTAGAGGCACTGAAGCTTTCTTT.

The chain uses TRBV6-5 and TRBJ2-1, with TRBD1 identical over 10 bases. The germline V gene encodes CDR1 MNHEY and CDR2 SVGAGI. There are 14 residues in the CDR3. V lost 6 bases, J lost 6 bases, and 5 bases stayed unmatched. The CDR3 DNA reads as TGTGCCAGCAGCCCCCGGGACAGGGGCAATGAGCAGTTCTTC. It is translated as CASSPRDRGNEQFF.

The V gene is TRBV4-1, the J gene TRBJ2-3, with 10 bases lining up with TRBD2. CDR3 length: 20 amino acids. The V gene's germline CDR1 is MGHRA and CDR2 YSYEKL. V dropped 0 bases and J dropped 4; count of bases not matched to a gene: 16. CDR3 residues: CASSQDSGASGGPVSDTQYF. The CDR3 DNA sequence: TGCGCCAGCAGCCAAGATAGTGGAGCTAGCGGGGGCCCGGTGTCAGATACGCAGTATTTT.

V and J are TRBV21-1 and TRBJ1-2; the table gives TRBD1 as D, unverified against the DNA. TRBV21-1 is a recognized pseudogene. There are 15 residues in the CDR3. This CDR3 is CASSKRQQGNYGYTF. The CDR3 region has the DNA TGTGCCAGCAGCAAACGTCAACAGGGGAACTATGGCTACACCTTC.

The V gene is TRBV5-1, the J gene TRBJ1-2, with 9 positions matching TRBD1. J gave up 4 bases and V 3 bases, and 4 bases lay outside the gene matches. CDR1 is SGHRS, CDR2 YFSETQ, per germline. This CDR3 has 14 residues. CDR3 bases: TGCGCCAGCAGCTCGGGACAGGGTGGCTATGGCTACACCTTC. Residues: CASSSGQGGYGYTF. Using reference TRBV5-1 and TRBJ1-2 for the parts outside the CDR3, the full variable domain is KAGVTQTPRYLIKTRGQQVTLSCSPISGHRSVSWYQQTPGQGLQFLFEYFSETQRNKGNFPGRFSGRQFSNSRSEMNVSTLELGDSALYLCASSSGQGGYGYTFGSGTRLTVV.

The rearrangement joins TRBV11-3 to TRBJ2-5; perhaps TRBD2 as D (6 bases). CDR1 and CDR2 from the germline V gene are SGHNT and YENEEA. Between the trimmed V and J ends, which lost 5 bases and 5 bases, there was a span of 12 bases. The CDR3 is made up of 13 amino acids. The CDR3 loop is CASSPEGYETQYF. The CDR3 region has the DNA TGTGCCAGCAGCCCGGAGGGGTACGAGACCCAGTACTTC. Complete variable domain (other parts from reference TRBV11-3 and TRBJ2-5): EAGVVQSPRYKIIEKKQPVAFWCNPISGHNTLYWYLQNLGQGPELLIRYENEEAVDDSQLPKDRFSAERLKGVDSTLKIQPAELGDSAVYLCASSPEGYETQYFGPGTRLLVL.

J is TRBJ1-2 and V is TRBV5-5; D is perhaps TRBD1 (5 bases). From germline, CDR1 is SGHKS and CDR2 YYEKEE (reference sequence). Deletions cut 1 base from V and 7 bases from J, with 8 bases between. This CDR3 is built from 12 residues. The CDR3 is CASSLSGVGYTF. In DNA form, the CDR3 reads TGTGCCAGCAGCTTGTCGGGGGTTGGCTACACCTTC.

This rearrangement joins TRBV14 to TRBJ2-4; 8 positions match TRBD1. The CDR3 loop spans 14 amino acids. Germline V gives CDR1 SGHDN, CDR2 FVKESK. The junction had 1 base not matched to a gene; V was cut back by 2 bases and J by 4 bases. CDR3 residues: CASSQWTGKNIQYF. CDR3 in DNA: TGTGCCAGCAGCCAATGGACAGGGAAAAACATTCAGTACTTC.

This sequence joins TRBV10-3 and TRBJ2-7; 7 nucleotides agree with TRBD1. Germline assignment: CDR1 ENHRY and CDR2 SYGVKD. CDR3 size: 13 residues. The CDR3 protein is CASGTDTSYEQYF. CDR3 bases: TGTGCATCCGGGACAGACACTTCCTACGAGCAGTACTTC.

The chain recombines TRBV6-4 with TRBJ2-2, with 8 bases identical to TRBD2. CDR1 and CDR2 from the germline V gene are MRHNA and SNTAGT. The CDR3 contains 15 residues. Trimming removed 0 bases from V and 5 bases from J; junction bases left unmatched: 2. As DNA, the CDR3 is TGTGCCAGCAGTGACTCTACGGGGGGGACCGGGGAGCTGTTTTTT. Translation: CASSDSTGGTGELFF.

This rearrangement joins TRBV9 to TRBJ2-5, with 8 bases matching TRBD2. Germline V gives CDR1 SGDLS, CDR2 YYNGEE. The CDR3 runs 16 residues. Trimming removed 0 bases from V and 9 bases from J; junction bases left unmatched: 13. Here the CDR3 DNA reads TGTGCCAGCAGCGTAGGGCCAGCGGGAGCCGAACAGGCCCAGTACTTC. Residues: CASSVGPAGAEQAQYF.

The genes are TRBV12-3 or TRBV12-4 and TRBJ1-1; D possibly corresponds to TRBD1 (5 bases). The V end lost 5 bases, the J end lost 1 base, and 8 bases lay between the germline ends. This CDR3 spans 13 amino acids. Written as DNA, the CDR3 is TGTGCCAGCAGTCCAACAGGGAACACTGAAGCTTTCTTT. This encodes CASSPTGNTEAFF.

J is TRBJ2-1 and V is TRBV19, with D possibly TRBD2 on 6 matching bases. The CDR3 totals 13 residues. CDR1 and CDR2 (germline): LNHDA, SQIVND (reference sequence). V shed 5 bases and J shed 9 bases, with 14 bases lying between them. The CDR3 sequence is CASSPYSGGEQFF. DNA of the CDR3: TGTGCCAGTAGTCCCTATAGCGGTGGTGAGCAGTTCTTC.

V usage is TRBV14 and J usage is TRBJ2-7; 10 bases agree with TRBD1. CDR1 and CDR2 (germline): SGHDN, FVKESK. The CDR3 contains 13 residues. The J segment lost 7 bases and the V segment lost 4 bases, leaving 4 bases of the junction unmatched. The CDR3 DNA reads as TGTGCCAGCAGCCCTGACAGGGGGCTTGAGCAGTACTTC. It is translated as CASSPDRGLEQYF. The full variable domain, in which reference TRBV14 and TRBJ2-7 provide the parts outside the CDR3, is EAGVTQFPSHSVIEKGQTVTLRCDPISGHDNLYWYRRVMGKEIKFLLHFVKESKQDESGMPNNRFLAERTGGTYSTLKVQPAELEDSGVYFCASSPDRGLEQYFGPGTRLTVT.

DNA for the CDR3: TGCGCCAGCAGCTTGTTTATTAGTCCCTTTCCCACAGATACGCAGTATTTT. Translation gives CASSLFISPFPTDTQYF. The chain couples TRBV5-1 to TRBJ2-3; D ambiguous. The CDR3 runs to 17 residues. The germline V and J ends were trimmed by 1 base and 2 bases, with 17 bases remaining between them. The germline V gene has CDR1 SGHRS and CDR2 YFSETQ.

The chain recombines TRBV7-6 with TRBJ1-4; 8 bases are a match to TRBD1. This CDR3 region has 17 residues. Germline V gene data show CDR1 as SGHVS and CDR2 as FNYEAQ. V shed 1 base, J shed 7 bases, and the junction held 11 bases outside the gene matches. Written as DNA, the CDR3 is TGTGCCAGCAGCTTAGGCTTTGTGGGACAGGCGGGTGAAAAACTGTTTTTT. Residues: CASSLGFVGQAGEKLFF.

The chain recombines TRBV6-5 with TRBJ2-7; D may be TRBD1 (6 bases). Trimming left V 7 bases short and J 2 bases short, with 12 bases between. Germline CDR1 is MNHEY and CDR2 is SVGAGI. The CDR3 loop spans 13 amino acids. The CDR3 protein is CASTGTGTYEQYF. DNA for the CDR3: TGTGCCAGCACGGGTACAGGGACCTACGAGCAGTACTTC.

This clone was observed a single time. The genes are TRBV3-1 (or the pseudogene TRBV3-2) and TRBJ1-2; the match to TRBD1 covers 8 bases. The V gene end was trimmed by 1 base and the J gene end by 6 bases; junction bases not matched to a gene: 4. Germline V gene lookup returns CDR1 LGHDT and CDR2 YNNKEL (reference sequence). CDR3 length: 14 amino acids. CDR3 amino acids: CASSQGQGANGYTF. The DNA of the CDR3 is TGTGCCAGCAGCCAAGGGCAGGGGGCAAATGGCTACACCTTC.

J is TRBJ1-5 and V is TRBV27, with 8 bases that match TRBD1. The CDR3 loop spans 14 amino acids. The germline V gene has CDR1 MNHEY and CDR2 SMNVEV (reference sequence). V gave up 5 bases and J gave up 7 bases; unmatched junction bases: 7. The CDR3 region is CASSLRTGWQPQHF. The CDR3 region has the DNA TGTGCCAGCAGTCTGAGGACAGGGTGGCAGCCCCAGCATTTT.

J is TRBJ1-4 and V is TRBV7-2, with D perhaps matching TRBD1 (6 bases). CDR3 length equals 14 residues. The V and J ends lost 4 bases and 2 bases respectively, with 8 bases between them. Germline CDR1 reads SGHTA; CDR2 reads FQGNSA. Here the CDR3 reads CASSSTGTNEKLFF. CDR3 sequence (DNA): TGTGCCAGCAGCTCCACAGGGACTAATGAAAAACTGTTTTTT.

The chain is built from TRBV15 and TRBJ1-1; 7 bases are a match to TRBD1. CDR1 and CDR2 (germline): LNHNV, YYDKDF (reference sequence). This CDR3 is built from 15 residues. J lost 4 bases, V lost 2 bases, and 7 bases had no gene match. The DNA for the CDR3 is TGTGCCACCAGCAGAAAGACAGGGAAGGCCACTGAAGCTTTCTTT. It encodes CATSRKTGKATEAFF.

The rearrangement joins TRBV2 to TRBJ2-6; 7 bases agree with TRBD1. Trimming cost V 5 bases and J 0 bases; bases outside gene matches: 4. Per germline, CDR1 SNHLY and CDR2 FYNNEI. The CDR3 is 16 residues long. CDR3 residues: CASSQQGPSGANVLTF. In DNA form, the CDR3 reads TGTGCCAGCAGTCAACAGGGGCCCTCTGGGGCCAACGTCCTGACTTTC.

This sequence joins TRBV5-1 and TRBJ2-2; possibly TRBD1 for D (7 bases). Trimming pared 4 bases from V and 6 bases from J, leaving 13 bases between. Germline CDR1 and CDR2: SGHRS and YFSETQ. There are 14 residues in the CDR3. DNA of the CDR3: TGCGCCAGCAGCGGCCAGGGGGGTGCCGGGGAGCTGTTTTTT. Its protein product is CASSGQGGAGELFF. Combining the CDR3 with reference TRBV5-1 and TRBJ2-2 gives the whole variable domain KAGVTQTPRYLIKTRGQQVTLSCSPISGHRSVSWYQQTPGQGLQFLFEYFSETQRNKGNFPGRFSGRQFSNSRSEMNVSTLELGDSALYLCASSGQGGAGELFFGEGSRLTVL.